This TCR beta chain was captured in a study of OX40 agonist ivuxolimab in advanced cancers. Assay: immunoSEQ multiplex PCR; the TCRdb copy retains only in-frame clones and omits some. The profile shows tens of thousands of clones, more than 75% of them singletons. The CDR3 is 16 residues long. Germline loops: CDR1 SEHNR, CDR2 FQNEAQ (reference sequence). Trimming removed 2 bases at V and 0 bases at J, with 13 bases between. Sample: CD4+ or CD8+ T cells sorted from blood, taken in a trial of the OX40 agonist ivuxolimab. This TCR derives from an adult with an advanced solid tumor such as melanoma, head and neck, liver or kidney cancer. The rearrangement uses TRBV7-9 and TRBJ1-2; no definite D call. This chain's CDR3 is CASSLKAELTNYGYTF. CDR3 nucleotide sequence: TGTGCCAGCAGCTTAAAGGCAGAACTGACTAACTATGGCTACACCTTC.